The rows below give T cell receptor beta chains drawn from one sample of a study of blood T cell repertoires in COVID-19. Using immunoSEQ multiplex PCR, the repertoire was profiled, and TCRdb retains in-frame clones only, with some absent. Seen here are about 230,000 clones, 87% observed once, and the top ten hold less than 14%. The sample was PBMCs or T cells enriched from blood (not recorded which). The receptors here all came from a man between 25 and 39 years old who had recovered from COVID-19. CDR3s leave out the opening cysteine and the closing phenylalanine or tryptophan. Fields, in order: clone size, V gene, CDR3 protein. The size of a clone is reported for some rows only, either as once, few or many, or as a class for expanded clones.

-	TRBV3-1/TRBV3-2	ASNQGAGTALNTEAF
-	TRBV5-6	ASSGTGGISYEQY
-	TRBV6-2/TRBV6-3	ASSYGAFYEQY
-	TRBV9	ASSVSSADTQY
once	TRBV5-1	ASSGTGSGYGYT
-	TRBV12-3/TRBV12-4	ASSLGLPGEQY
-	TRBV12-5	ASGLQRGLGEQY
-	TRBV5-5	ASTRQGGNTEAF
-	TRBV28	ASSLVFTFSRDRVLRFYEQY
-	TRBV30	AWRPPGHGEQY
-	TRBV7-2	ASSITRSYEQY
-	TRBV2	ASRASAGPGTQY
-	TRBV6-6	ASSPSFDYSGWADTQY